These 17 T cell receptor beta chains were sequenced from one sample in a study of T cell responses to AZD1222 COVID-19 vaccine. The assay was immunoSEQ multiplex PCR, and TCRdb's table has in-frame clones only and misses some. This table has roughly 160,000 clones, approximately 90% appearing once. The material was peripheral blood, obtained on day 0 of AZD1222 vaccination. All receptors come from an adult in good health.

This chain uses TRBV18 with TRBJ1-1, with 8 nucleotides matching TRBD1. Germline V gives CDR1 KGHSH, CDR2 LQKENI. The CDR3 loop spans 16 amino acids. V trimming: 5 bases; J trimming: 6 bases; junction bases outside the gene matches: 14. CDR3 nucleotides: TGTGCCAGCTCATCCCGGGAGGACAGGGTGTCGGCTGAAGCTTTCTTT. It codes for CASSSREDRVSAEAFF.

The DNA for the CDR3 is TGTGCCAGCAGTTGGCAGAGCGGCTATGGCTACACCTTC. This translates into CASSWQSGYGYTF. V usage is TRBV12-3 or TRBV12-4 and J usage is TRBJ1-2; unclear D gene. The V end lost 4 bases, the J end lost 4 bases, and 10 bases lay between the germline ends. CDR3 length equals 13 residues.

This sequence joins TRBV27 and TRBJ1-2, with D unclear. Trimming took off 6 bases at V and 6 bases at J, with 17 bases between the two ends. Germline-derived CDR1 and CDR2 are MNHEY and SMNVEV (reference sequence). This CDR3 has 14 residues. The CDR3, as DNA: TGTGCCAGCAGCACCCGTGAGGGATTTCATGGCTACACCTTC. Its translation is CASSTREGFHGYTF.

The V and J genes are TRBV11-3 and TRBJ1-1, with D tentatively TRBD1 (6 bases). The CDR3 sequence is 17 residues long. Germline V gives CDR1 SGHNT, CDR2 YENEEA. V lost 2 bases to trimming and J lost 3 bases, with 19 bases between them. CDR3: CASSLTGAGGRDTEAFF. The CDR3 nucleotides are TGTGCCAGCAGCTTAACTGGGGCTGGGGGCCGGGACACTGAAGCTTTCTTT. Full variable domain (outside the CDR3, taken from reference TRBV11-3 and TRBJ1-1): EAGVVQSPRYKIIEKKQPVAFWCNPISGHNTLYWYLQNLGQGPELLIRYENEEAVDDSQLPKDRFSAERLKGVDSTLKIQPAELGDSAVYLCASSLTGAGGRDTEAFFGQGTRLTVV.

This chain links TRBV25-1 with TRBJ2-2, with no clear D. CDR1 MGHDK and CDR2 SYGVNS come from the germline V gene. This CDR3 comprises 17 residues. Trimming took off 1 base at V and 1 base at J, with 13 bases between the two ends. CDR3 region: CASSEFLGSVNTGELFF. As DNA, the CDR3 is TGTGCCAGCAGTGAATTTCTCGGCAGCGTGAACACCGGGGAGCTGTTTTTT.

The chain has TRBV6-6 and TRBJ1-5; weak D call: TRBD1 (6 bases). This CDR3 comprises 16 residues. Germline CDR1 MNHNY, CDR2 SVGAGI (reference sequence). The V and J ends lost 4 bases and 2 bases respectively, with 15 bases between them. The CDR3 here is CASSSAGGAGNQPQHF. The CDR3, as DNA: TGTGCCAGCAGTTCCGCGGGGGGCGCGGGCAATCAGCCCCAGCATTTT.

The gene calls are TRBV7-3 and TRBJ2-1; D perhaps matches TRBD1 (6 bases). Germline CDR1 and CDR2: SGHTA and FQGTGA. Trimming shortened V by 5 bases and J by 7 bases, and 9 bases separated the two germline ends. CDR3 length: 12 amino acids. CDR3 sequence reads: CASSNQGNEQFF. In DNA, the CDR3 is TGTGCCAGCAGCAACCAGGGGAATGAGCAGTTCTTC.

This chain links TRBV19 with TRBJ1-1; D not certain. The CDR3 contains 15 residues. V was clipped by 3 bases and J by 0 bases, with 11 bases between them. Germline V gives CDR1 LNHDA, CDR2 SQIVND (reference sequence). The CDR3 bases are TGTGCCAGTAGTATCAGACCGCCGCTGAACACTGAAGCTTTCTTT. It specifies CASSIRPPLNTEAFF.

CDR3 sequence reads: CASSPGWRGPPREQFF. For the CDR3, the DNA is TGTGCCAGCAGCCCAGGCTGGCGGGGGCCCCCAAGGGAGCAGTTCTTC. The rearrangement uses TRBV3-1 (or the pseudogene TRBV3-2) and TRBJ2-1; D is possibly TRBD2 (7 bases). The V gene lost 4 bases and the J gene lost 10 bases, with 23 bases spanning the gap. In germline, CDR1 is LGHDT, CDR2 YNNKEL (reference sequence). There are 16 residues in the CDR3.

The rearrangement joins TRBV5-8 to TRBJ2-3; TRBD2 matches 8 bases. After removal of 0 bases from V and 6 bases from J, the junction contained 6 bases not matched to a gene. Germline V gene lookup returns CDR1 SGHTS and CDR2 YDEGEE. The CDR3 sequence is 15 residues long. Here the CDR3 reads CASSLGGGRWDTQYF. As DNA, the CDR3 is TGTGCCAGCAGCTTGGGCGGGGGGCGCTGGGATACGCAGTATTTT.

This rearrangement joins TRBV7-2 to TRBJ1-6; D may be TRBD1 (5 bases). The CDR3 consists of 14 residues. V lost 5 bases, J lost 7 bases, and 12 bases lay in between. Per germline, CDR1 SGHTA and CDR2 FQGNSA. For the CDR3, the DNA is TGTGCCAGCAGCCGTCAGGGCGGAAATTCACCCCTCCACTTT. The encoded protein is CASSRQGGNSPLHF.

This clone was detected only once. The chain combines TRBV5-5 with TRBJ2-7, with D tentatively TRBD1 (6 bases). The CDR3 spans 14 residues. CDR1 and CDR2 from the germline V gene are SGHKS and YYEKEE (reference sequence). Between the trimmed V and J ends, which lost 0 bases and 5 bases, there was a span of 12 bases. CDR3 in amino acids: CASSLDRVTDEQYF. The DNA for the CDR3 is TGTGCCAGCAGCTTGGACAGGGTAACGGACGAGCAGTACTTC.

A single count supports this clone. The V and J genes are TRBV6-5 and TRBJ1-1, with a possible D match to TRBD1 (5 bases). There are 13 residues in the CDR3. Germline loops: CDR1 MNHEY, CDR2 SVGAGI. V was clipped by 5 bases and J by 2 bases, with 9 bases between them. The CDR3 is CASSLGPNTEAFF. The CDR3 nucleotides are TGTGCCAGCAGTCTGGGACCCAACACTGAAGCTTTCTTT.

The rearrangement uses TRBV9 and TRBJ1-3; D may be TRBD1 (6 bases). The CDR3 runs to 15 residues. With 5 bases removed from V and 0 bases from J, the gap between germline ends came to 12 bases. Per the germline V gene, CDR1 is SGDLS and CDR2 is YYNGEE. CDR3: CASSRTGTSGNTIYF. CDR3 coding DNA: TGTGCCAGCAGTCGTACAGGGACCTCTGGAAACACCATATATTTT.

Written as DNA, the CDR3 is TGTGCCAGCAGTCCGAACGGGTTTAGTCCGTTCCTCACAGATACGCAGTATTTT. As protein: CASSPNGFSPFLTDTQYF. V gene TRBV28 combines with J gene TRBJ2-3; D uncertain. The CDR3 spans 18 residues. Trimming took off 5 bases at V and 2 bases at J, with 23 bases between the two ends. Germline-derived CDR1 and CDR2 are MDHEN and SYDVKM. Drawing the rest from reference TRBV28 and TRBJ2-3, the complete variable domain is DVKVTQSSRYLVKRTGEKVFLECVQDMDHENMFWYRQDPGLGLRLIYFSYDVKMKEKGDIPEGYSVSREKKERFSLILESASTNQTSMYLCASSPNGFSPFLTDTQYFGPGTRLTVL.

J is TRBJ2-7 and V is TRBV4-3; 8 bases fit TRBD2. The germline CDR1 and CDR2 sequences are LGHNA and YSLEER. V dropped 0 bases and J dropped 2; count of bases not matched to a gene: 6. The CDR3 loop spans 16 amino acids. The CDR3 protein is CASSQDSAGLAYEQYF. In DNA, the CDR3 is TGCGCCAGCAGCCAAGATTCGGCGGGACTAGCCTACGAGCAGTACTTC.

V gene TRBV9 combines with J gene TRBJ1-2, with D possibly TRBD1 on 5 matching bases. Looked up from germline, CDR1 is SGDLS and CDR2 is YYNGEE. The length of the CDR3 is 14 residues. V was pared by 3 bases and J by 7 bases, with 16 bases between. The CDR3 sequence is CASSDRPGGRGYTF. The CDR3 DNA reads as TGTGCCAGCAGCGACAGGCCCGGCGGCCGTGGCTACACCTTC.